This entry lists 7 T cell receptor beta chains sequenced from one sample in a study of T cell responses to AZD1222 COVID-19 vaccine. Profiling relied on immunoSEQ multiplex PCR, and the TCRdb table lists in-frame clones only, not all of them. The repertoire holds 75,000 to 100,000 clones, with 90% as singletons. The sample here was peripheral blood, taken on day 0 of AZD1222 vaccination. These receptors were taken from an adult in good health.

V is TRBV29-1 and J is TRBJ2-2, with D perhaps matching TRBD2 (5 bases). The CDR3 is 15 amino acids. Per germline, CDR1 SQVTM and CDR2 ANQGSEA. The germline V and J ends were trimmed by 6 bases and 0 bases, with 14 bases remaining between them. The CDR3 region has the DNA TGCAGCGTGGCAGGACTCCGGACGAACACCGGGGAGCTGTTTTTT. Encoded protein: CSVAGLRTNTGELFF.

This chain uses TRBV19 with TRBJ1-2; 8 positions match TRBD1. In germline, CDR1 is LNHDA, CDR2 SQIVND (reference sequence). This CDR3 contains 15 residues. J lost 5 bases, V lost 3 bases, and 8 bases had no gene match. This chain's CDR3 is CASSISPGQDYGYTF. The CDR3, as DNA: TGTGCCAGTAGTATCTCCCCGGGACAGGATTATGGCTACACCTTC.

The J gene is TRBJ2-2, the V gene TRBV14, with a tentative D call TRBD2 (6 bases). The CDR3 consists of 15 residues. V lost 4 bases to trimming and J lost 2 bases, with 11 bases between them. Germline CDR1 SGHDN, CDR2 FVKESK. CDR3: CASSLSGSNTGELFF. The CDR3, as DNA: TGTGCCAGCAGCCTCAGCGGGTCCAACACCGGGGAGCTGTTTTTT.

The sample holds one count of this clone. V and J are TRBV9 and TRBJ2-1; 13 bases match TRBD2. Germline assignment: CDR1 SGDLS and CDR2 YYNGEE. Trimming took 4 bases from V and 8 from J; bases not matched to a gene: 12. The CDR3 is made up of 17 amino acids. The CDR3, as DNA: TGTGCCAGCAGCCCTCGGACTAGCGGGAGCTCTGCGGATGAGCAGTTCTTC. The encoded protein is CASSPRTSGSSADEQFF.

The genes are TRBV27 and TRBJ2-2, with 9 positions matching TRBD1. J gave up 8 bases and V 7 bases, and 17 bases lay outside the gene matches. CDR1 is MNHEY, CDR2 SMNVEV, per germline (reference sequence). The CDR3 has 17 residues. CDR3 coding DNA: TGTGCCAGCACTCCTACTCCGGGACAGGGAATATCGGGGGAGCTGTTTTTT. This codes for CASTPTPGQGISGELFF.

The CDR3 protein is CASSYSAGTGGMQFF. CDR3 in DNA: TGTGCCAGCAGTTACTCGGCTGGGACAGGGGGCATGCAGTTCTTC. This rearrangement joins TRBV6-5 to TRBJ2-1, with TRBD1 identical over 12 bases. The CDR3 contains 15 residues. The J segment lost 12 bases and the V segment lost 0 bases, leaving 6 bases of the junction unmatched. CDR1 MNHEY and CDR2 SVGAGI come from the germline V gene.

Only one count was recorded for this clone. This chain links TRBV10-3 with TRBJ1-1; 9 nucleotides line up with TRBD1. The CDR3 has 15 amino acids. V lost 0 bases, J lost 4 bases, and 3 bases stayed unmatched. Germline values: CDR1 ENHRY, CDR2 SYGVKD. The CDR3 region is CAISESGQGTTEAFF. The CDR3 nucleotides read TGTGCCATCAGTGAGTCGGGACAGGGAACCACTGAAGCTTTCTTT.